A selection of T cell receptor beta chains follows, all from one sample in a study of hypomethylating agent response in myelodysplastic syndrome. The data were produced by immunoSEQ multiplex PCR, yet TCRdb's version contains in-frame clones alone and is incomplete. This sample yields around 3,600 clones, of which roughly four fifths are seen a single time; roughly 5.2% belongs to the top ten. The material sequenced was bone marrow, taken before or after starting hypomethylating agent treatment for myelodysplastic syndrome (not recorded which). Every receptor here comes from a human donor with myelodysplastic syndrome. CDR3s include the opening cysteine and the closing phenylalanine or tryptophan. The order of the fields is clone size, J gene, V gene, D gene, CDR3 protein, CDR3 DNA. D genes are given only for firm matches. Rows give clone size only sometimes, using once, few, many, or a class for an expanded clone.

once | TRBJ2-3 | TRBV27 | . | CASSLTPGGADTQYF | TGTGCCAGCAGTTTAACCCCCGGAGGAGCAGATACGCAGTATTTT
. | TRBJ2-1 | TRBV7-9 | TRBD2 | CASRRTSGSSYEQFF | TGTGCCAGCAGACGGACTAGCGGGAGTAGCTATGAGCAGTTCTTC
. | TRBJ2-1 | TRBV2 | . | CASCEVPNEQFF | TGTGCCAGCTGCGAGGTTCCGAATGAGCAGTTCTTC
. | TRBJ2-1 | TRBV19 | . | CASSIPGVRSYNEQFF | TGTGCCAGTAGTATTCCCGGGGTCAGGTCCTACAATGAGCAGTTCTTC
. | TRBJ1-5 | TRBV6-1 | . | CASGGQAGNQPQHF | TGTGCCAGCGGGGGGCAGGCGGGGAATCAGCCCCAGCATTTT
. | TRBJ2-7 | TRBV10-3 | . | CAISDARTADYEQYF | TGTGCCATCAGTGACGCCCGGACAGCGGACTACGAGCAGTACTTC
few | TRBJ1-2 | TRBV9 | . | CASSVTDSTDGYTF | TGTGCCAGCAGCGTAACTGACAGTACAGATGGCTACACCTTC
. | TRBJ2-1 | TRBV30 | TRBD2 | CAWSVGGGSRNEQFF | TGTGCCTGGAGTGTTGGCGGCGGGAGTCGTAATGAGCAGTTCTTC
once | TRBJ1-2 | TRBV2 | TRBD1 | CASSEGYGTVNGYTF | TGTGCCAGCAGTGAAGGTTACGGGACAGTGAATGGCTACACCTTC
. | TRBJ2-2 | TRBV6-1 | . | CASSQQGNTGELFF | TGTGCCAGCAGTCAACAGGGGAACACCGGGGAGCTGTTTTTT
. | TRBJ1-1 | TRBV19 | . | CASTSALLEAFF | TGTGCCAGTACCTCGGCCCTGCTTGAAGCTTTCTTT
. | TRBJ2-3 | TRBV7-7 | . | CASSLDLSDTQYF | TGTGCCAGCAGCTTAGACCTGTCGGATACGCAGTATTTT
. | TRBJ2-3 | TRBV28 | TRBD1 | CAITLGTGATDTQYF | TGTGCCATCACCCTCGGGACAGGAGCCACAGATACGCAGTATTTT
few | TRBJ2-1 | TRBV9 | TRBD2 | CASSSQREGLGEQFF | TGTGCCAGCAGCTCTCAGCGGGAGGGCCTAGGTGAGCAGTTCTTC
. | TRBJ1-1 | TRBV15 | . | CATSRKRVDITPRAFF | TGTGCCACCAGCAGGAAAAGAGTGGACATCACCCCTCGAGCTTTCTTT
. | TRBJ2-2 | TRBV7-9 | TRBD1 | CASSLGQGRSTGELFF | TGTGCCAGCAGCTTAGGACAGGGGAGAAGCACCGGGGAGCTGTTTTTT
. | TRBJ2-7 | TRBV7-3 | TRBD2 | CASSPGLANYEQYF | TGTGCCAGCAGCCCCGGACTAGCGAACTACGAGCAGTACTTC
. | TRBJ2-3 | TRBV4-1 | TRBD2 | CASSQGRGGLSLNTQYF | TGCGCCAGCAGCCAAGGCCGGGGGGGACTAAGCCTGAATACGCAGTATTTT
. | TRBJ2-7 | TRBV6-5 | TRBD2 | CASSYLAGPGHEQYF | TGTGCCAGCAGTTACTTAGCGGGACCCGGCCACGAGCAGTACTTC
. | TRBJ2-7 | TRBV11-3 | . | CASSEGGIGDEQYF | TGTGCCAGCAGCGAAGGGGGGATTGGGGACGAGCAGTACTTC
. | TRBJ1-1 | TRBV28 | TRBD1 | CASSFPLPTGGEAFF | TGTGCCAGCAGTTTTCCCCTCCCGACAGGGGGTGAAGCTTTCTTT
. | TRBJ1-1 | TRBV11-3 | . | CASSPPGQAFF | TGTGCCAGCAGCCCCCCCGGGCAAGCTTTCTTT
. | TRBJ2-7 | TRBV2 | . | CASTRRKLTYEQYF | TGTGCCAGCACGAGGCGAAAACTTACCTACGAGCAGTACTTC
. | TRBJ1-2 | TRBV4-3 | . | CASSQDQTGTNIEYTF | TGCGCCAGCAGCCAAGATCAAACCGGGACAAATATCGAGTACACCTTC
. | TRBJ1-2 | TRBV2 | . | CASSVTNTNYGYTF | TGTGCCAGCAGTGTTACCAACACTAACTATGGCTACACCTTC
. | TRBJ2-1 | TRBV5-6 | . | CASSPLLGSSYNEQFF | TGTGCCAGCAGCCCGTTACTGGGGAGCTCCTACAATGAGCAGTTCTTC
. | TRBJ2-5 | TRBV5-3 | . | CARSLGRAGWQETQYF | TGTGCCAGAAGCTTGGGCAGGGCGGGGTGGCAAGAGACCCAGTACTTC
. | TRBJ2-1 | TRBV5-1 | TRBD2 | CASSSRTSGSWNEQFF | TGCGCCAGCAGTTCTAGGACTAGCGGGAGTTGGAATGAGCAGTTCTTC
. | TRBJ2-1 | TRBV6-5 | TRBD1 | CASSKQGSYNEQFF | TGTGCCAGCAGTAAACAGGGGTCGTACAATGAGCAGTTCTTC
. | TRBJ2-7 | TRBV5-1 | TRBD2 | CASRRSPGRGSYEQYF | TGCGCCAGCAGAAGGAGTCCGGGACGCGGGAGCTACGAGCAGTACTTC
. | TRBJ2-1 | TRBV6-4 | TRBD2 | CASSALGTRNNEQFF | TGTGCCAGCAGTGCCCTCGGGACTAGAAACAATGAGCAGTTCTTC
. | TRBJ2-2 | TRBV5-1 | . | CASSPVRSTGELFF | TGCGCCAGCAGCCCCGTACGGAGCACCGGGGAGCTGTTTTTT